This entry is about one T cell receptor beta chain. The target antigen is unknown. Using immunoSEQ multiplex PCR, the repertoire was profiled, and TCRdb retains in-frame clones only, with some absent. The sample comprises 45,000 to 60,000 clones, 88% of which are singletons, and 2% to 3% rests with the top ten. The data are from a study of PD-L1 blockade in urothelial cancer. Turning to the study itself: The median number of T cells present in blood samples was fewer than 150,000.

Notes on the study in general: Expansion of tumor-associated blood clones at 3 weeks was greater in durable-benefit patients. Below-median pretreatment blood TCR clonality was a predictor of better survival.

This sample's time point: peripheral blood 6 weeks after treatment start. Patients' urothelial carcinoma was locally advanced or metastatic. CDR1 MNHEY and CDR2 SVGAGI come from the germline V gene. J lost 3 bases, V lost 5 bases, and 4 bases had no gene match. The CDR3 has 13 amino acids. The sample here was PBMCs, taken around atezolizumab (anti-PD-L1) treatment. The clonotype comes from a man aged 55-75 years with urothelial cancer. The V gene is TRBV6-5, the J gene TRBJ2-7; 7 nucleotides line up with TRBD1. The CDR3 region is CASSPGQIYEQYF. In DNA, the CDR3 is TGTGCCAGCAGTCCGGGACAGATCTACGAGCAGTACTTC.